This passage covers 18 T cell receptor beta chains from one sample sequenced in a study of sequential checkpoint blockade in melanoma. Only in-frame clones appear in the TCRdb table, and some are missing; sequencing was by immunoSEQ multiplex PCR. The data hold around 16,000 clones, with around 94% observed a single time. Treatment: randomized to nivolumab then ipilimumab (arm A) or the reverse (arm B). The specimen comprised CD8+ T cells sorted from blood (inferred from file names), sampled from a patient given nivolumab and ipilimumab in sequence. Receptors originate from a human donor with melanoma.

This clone was observed once. The J gene is TRBJ2-7, the V gene TRBV19; 10 bases fit TRBD2. The V gene end was trimmed by 0 bases and the J gene end by 3 bases; junction bases not matched to a gene: 5. Germline V gives CDR1 LNHDA, CDR2 SQIVND (reference sequence). The length of the CDR3 is 16 residues. The CDR3 DNA reads as TGTGCCAGTAGTATAGAGTCGCTAGCGGGAGACTACGAGCAGTACTTC. Its protein is CASSIESLAGDYEQYF.

V gene TRBV28 combines with J gene TRBJ2-7; D possibly corresponds to TRBD2 (5 bases). CDR3 length equals 15 residues. Germline CDR1 MDHEN, CDR2 SYDVKM. With 4 bases removed from V and 0 bases from J, the gap between germline ends came to 13 bases. This chain's CDR3 is CASSSLWESSYEQYF. CDR3 DNA sequence: TGTGCCAGCAGTTCCTTGTGGGAGAGCTCCTACGAGCAGTACTTC.

The chain carries TRBV5-4 and TRBJ1-1; D gene unclear. Trimming shortened V by 1 base and J by 2 bases, and 9 bases separated the two germline ends. CDR1 and CDR2 from the germline V gene are SGHNT and YYREEE (reference sequence). This CDR3 spans 14 amino acids. The CDR3 DNA reads as TGTGCCAGCAGCTTGTTGTCCATTAACACTGAAGCTTTCTTT. Its protein product is CASSLLSINTEAFF.

The genes are TRBV7-3 and TRBJ1-1; 7 nucleotides agree with TRBD1. There are 14 residues in the CDR3. With 5 bases clipped from V and 6 bases from J, the junction kept 9 bases outside the gene matches. CDR1 SGHTA and CDR2 FQGTGA come from the germline V gene. The CDR3 protein is CASSATGRWAEAFF. The CDR3 coding sequence is TGTGCCAGCAGCGCGACAGGGCGGTGGGCTGAAGCTTTCTTT. Together with reference TRBV7-3 and TRBJ1-1, the CDR3 gives the full variable domain: GAGVSQTPSNKVTEKGKYVELRCDPISGHTALYWYRQSLGQGPEFLIYFQGTGAADDSGLPNDRFFAVRPEGSVSTLKIQRTERGDSAVYLCASSATGRWAEAFFGQGTRLTVV.

This sequence joins TRBV7-2 and TRBJ2-7; 13 nucleotides align to TRBD2. The CDR3 has 14 amino acids. CDR1 and CDR2 from the germline V gene are SGHTA and FQGNSA. Losses at the gene ends were 5 bases for V and 11 bases for J; bases not matched to a gene: 9. The CDR3 here is CASSPGTSGTGKYF. The CDR3 nucleotides read TGTGCCAGCAGCCCCGGGACTAGCGGGACCGGGAAGTACTTC.

The chain links TRBV5-6 to TRBJ2-1, with D maybe TRBD2 (6 bases). The CDR3 extends over 16 amino acids. V was pared by 4 bases and J by 0 bases, with 14 bases between. CDR1 and CDR2 (germline): SGHDT, YYEEEE. Here the CDR3 reads CASSVGLTSSYNEQFF. Here the CDR3 DNA reads TGTGCCAGCAGCGTAGGACTGACTAGCTCCTACAATGAGCAGTTCTTC.

The chain has TRBV19 and TRBJ1-2, with D maybe TRBD1 (6 bases). V was shortened by 5 bases and J by 4 bases, with 14 bases between the two germline ends. Germline V gene data show CDR1 as LNHDA and CDR2 as SQIVND (reference sequence). CDR3 size: 14 residues. The CDR3 here is CASSYGGGPYGYTF. CDR3 nucleotides: TGTGCCAGTAGTTACGGGGGGGGGCCCTATGGCTACACCTTC.

This sequence joins TRBV7-3 and TRBJ2-2, with D tentatively TRBD1 (5 bases). CDR3 length equals 12 residues. Trimming stripped 6 bases from V and 5 bases from J, with 7 bases between. Germline V gives CDR1 SGHTA, CDR2 FQGTGA. CDR3 in amino acids: CASSPGTGELFF. The CDR3 bases are TGTGCCAGCAGTCCAGGGACCGGGGAGCTGTTTTTT.

The chain employs TRBV13 and TRBJ1-4; D is undetermined. V was trimmed by 5 bases and J by 8 bases, leaving 15 bases between them. CDR1 is PRHDT and CDR2 is FYEKMQ in the germline V gene (reference sequence). The CDR3 length is 14 residues. CDR3 sequence: CASSLRGEREKLFF. Here the CDR3 DNA reads TGTGCCAGCAGCCTGAGAGGCGAGAGGGAAAAACTGTTTTTT.

The chain joins TRBV5-1 to TRBJ2-7, with D possibly being TRBD1 (7 bases). The CDR3 runs to 17 residues. V was cut by 4 bases and J by 2 bases, with 22 bases left in between. The V gene's germline CDR1 is SGHRS and CDR2 YFSETQ. In DNA, the CDR3 is TGCGCCAGCAGCCCGGAGGGTTCGGGACAGCCCACCTACGAGCAGTACTTC. It codes for CASSPEGSGQPTYEQYF.

V and J are TRBV28 and TRBJ2-7; 8 bases are shared with TRBD1. In germline, CDR1 is MDHEN, CDR2 SYDVKM. V lost 4 bases, J lost 5 bases, and 7 bases stayed unmatched. The length of the CDR3 is 14 residues. The CDR3 region has the DNA TGTGCCAGCAGTTCTAGGACAGGGAGGAACGAGCAGTACTTC. It translates to CASSSRTGRNEQYF.

V is TRBV11-2 and J is TRBJ2-7; 7 bases fit TRBD2. The CDR3 covers 15 residues. V trimming: 1 base; J trimming: 0 bases; junction bases outside the gene matches: 3. Germline V gene data show CDR1 as SGHAT and CDR2 as FQNNGV. In DNA, the CDR3 is TGTGCCAGCAGCTTAGCCGGGAGGAACTCCTACGAGCAGTACTTC. Protein sequence: CASSLAGRNSYEQYF.

This sequence joins TRBV28 and TRBJ2-7; the D gene is possibly TRBD1 (6 bases). Trimming left V 6 bases short and J 4 bases short, with 16 bases between. Germline loops: CDR1 MDHEN, CDR2 SYDVKM. The CDR3 spans 14 residues. CDR3 bases: TGTGCCAGCAGCTTAGGACAGTCGCCATACGAGCAGTACGTC. Translating gives CASSLGQSPYEQYV.

The chain uses TRBV4-3 and TRBJ2-7; tentative D call: TRBD2 (6 bases). Germline V gene sequence: CDR1 LGHNA, CDR2 YSLEER. The CDR3 has 14 residues. With 1 base removed from V and 1 base from J, the gap between germline ends came to 8 bases. CDR3 sequence: CASSQVGGSYEQYF. In DNA, the CDR3 is TGCGCCAGCAGCCAAGTGGGGGGATCCTACGAGCAGTACTTC.

The CDR3 spells CASSLTSGRVYEQYF. CDR3 bases: TGTGCCAGCAGCTTGACTAGCGGACGGGTCTACGAGCAGTACTTC. The chain carries TRBV7-8 and TRBJ2-7, with 9 bases identical to TRBD2. Germline V CDR1 and CDR2: SGHVS, FQNEAQ. The CDR3 extends over 15 amino acids. V lost 3 bases, J lost 3 bases, and 6 bases stayed unmatched.

This rearrangement joins TRBV19 to TRBJ1-2, with D possibly matching TRBD1 (5 bases). Germline CDR1 reads LNHDA; CDR2 reads SQIVND (reference sequence). This CDR3 region has 16 residues. V shed 3 bases and J shed 3 bases, with 17 bases lying between them. The DNA of the CDR3 is TGTGCCAGTAGTATCGGGACTACCGAGGGGTACTATGGCTACACCTTC. It is translated as CASSIGTTEGYYGYTF.

The chain carries TRBV6-6 and TRBJ1-5; D is possibly TRBD1 (5 bases). Germline V lookup: CDR1 MNHNY, CDR2 SVGAGI (reference sequence). V was clipped by 7 bases and J by 2 bases, with 15 bases between them. The CDR3 consists of 15 residues. CDR3 sequence (DNA): TGTGCCAGCAAAGAGGAGGGGTTCGGCAATCAGCCCCAGCATTTT. It is translated as CASKEEGFGNQPQHF.

The gene calls are TRBV4-1 and TRBJ1-2; 11 bases align to TRBD1. This CDR3 has 17 amino acids. V lost 0 bases to trimming and J lost 3 bases; unmatched junction nucleotides: 6. In germline, CDR1 is MGHRA, CDR2 YSYEKL. The CDR3 DNA follows: TGCGCCAGCAGCCAAGATATCGGGACAGGGGGATACTATGGCTACACCTTC. Its translation is CASSQDIGTGGYYGYTF.